This T cell receptor beta chain was retrieved from a study of Graves' ophthalmopathy and Graves' hyperthyroidism. This clonotype came up many times. The CDR3 is 15 amino acids. Germline CDR1 SEHNR, CDR2 FQNEAQ (reference sequence). V lost 2 bases to trimming and J lost 4 bases, with 14 bases between them. RNA transcripts were the source from which TCR beta CDR3 regions were amplified. RT-PCR in the first round used HTBI primers; a second-round multiplex PCR followed. TCRdb passed the multiplex PCR reads through MiXCR, listing each CDR3 protein once. This sample has more than 1,000,000 distinct CDR3 sequences; about two fifths occur once, and the top ten carry around 10%.

The clonotype originates from an adult man with Graves' hyperthyroidism. Source material: peripheral blood or thyroid tissue (not recorded which). The chain carries TRBV7-9 and TRBJ1-2; TRBD1 might be the D (6 bases). CDR3 loop: CASSLPFPGVYGYTF. For the CDR3, the DNA is TGTGCCAGCAGCTTACCCTTTCCAGGGGTCTATGGCTACACCTTC.